The T cell receptor beta chain described here comes from a study of cytomegalovirus exposure and HLA in healthy donors. Sequencing was performed with immunoSEQ multiplex PCR; in TCRdb, only in-frame clones are kept and a portion is missing. The sample yields 150,000 to 250,000 clones, 75% to 85% seen once. V lost 3 bases and J 2 bases, leaving 11 bases between the germline ends. This CDR3 is 14 amino acids long. Per germline, CDR1 SQVTM and CDR2 ANQGSEA. In its sample, this clone was seen once. This chain joins TRBV29-1 and TRBJ1-5, with TRBD1 as a possible D gene (5 bases). The source material was PBMCs. The source of this sequence is a woman aged 30 to 39 in good health and CMV-seropositive. The chain's CDR3 is CSVEYSGGNQPQHF. Written as DNA, the CDR3 is TGCAGCGTTGAGTATTCGGGGGGCAATCAGCCCCAGCATTTT. Drawing the rest from reference TRBV29-1 and TRBJ1-5, the complete variable domain is SAVISQKPSRDICQRGTSLTIQCQVDSQVTMMFWYRQQPGQSLTLIATANQGSEATYESGFVIDKFPISRPNLTFSTLTVSNMSPEDSSIYLCSVEYSGGNQPQHFGDGTRLSIL.